The 10 T cell receptor beta chains below were found in one sample sequenced in a study of shared clonotypes between healthy human individuals. Produced via immunoSEQ multiplex PCR; TCRdb's table is partial and in-frame only. The repertoire holds about 600,000 clones, with roughly 98% as singletons. Naive CD8 cells comprised CD45RO-negative, CCR7-positively selected cells, excluding terminally differentiated effector memory CD45RA+ cells. Sequenced material: naive CD8+ T cells sorted from blood. The receptor set was obtained from a man in his thirties or forties in good health.

This chain joins TRBV29-1 and TRBJ2-7; D is perhaps TRBD1 (6 bases). The CDR3 is made up of 13 amino acids. Germline values: CDR1 SQVTM, CDR2 ANQGSEA. V lost 5 bases, J lost 2 bases, and 13 bases lay in between. CDR3 sequence reads: CSVFSGETYEQYF. In DNA form, the CDR3 reads TGCAGCGTTTTTTCAGGGGAAACCTACGAGCAGTACTTC.

V and J are TRBV9 and TRBJ2-1; unclear D gene. Germline V CDR1 and CDR2: SGDLS, YYNGEE. V was cut by 3 bases and J by 8 bases, with 6 bases left in between. The CDR3 sequence is 11 residues long. The CDR3 spells CASSDGYEQFF. The DNA for the CDR3 is TGTGCCAGCAGCGACGGATATGAGCAGTTCTTC.

V gene TRBV7-9 combines with J gene TRBJ2-3; 9 bases map to TRBD1. Germline CDR1 and CDR2: SEHNR and FQNEAQ (reference sequence). Losses at the gene ends were 7 bases for V and 2 bases for J; bases not matched to a gene: 4. The CDR3 contains 14 residues. CDR3 DNA: TGTGCCAGCACAAGGGACAGGGACACAGATACGCAGTATTTT. Its protein product is CASTRDRDTDTQYF.

The rearrangement uses TRBV27 and TRBJ2-7, with TRBD1 matching 10 bases. This CDR3 has 17 amino acids. CDR1 and CDR2 (germline): MNHEY, SMNVEV (reference sequence). Trimming at V came to 3 bases and at J to 1 base, leaving 9 bases not matched to a gene. CDR3 sequence reads: CASSLVGQGVFSYEQYF. The CDR3 DNA reads TGTGCCAGCAGTTTGGTTGGACAGGGGGTTTTTTCCTACGAGCAGTACTTC.

The J gene is TRBJ2-7, the V gene TRBV11-1; weak D call: TRBD2 (5 bases). CDR3 length equals 13 residues. Trimming stripped 5 bases from V and 1 base from J, with 9 bases between. CDR1 is SGHAT, CDR2 FQDESV, per germline (reference sequence). CDR3 amino acids: CASSRDYSYEQYF. CDR3 DNA: TGTGCCAGCAGCCGGGATTATTCCTACGAGCAGTACTTC.

The DNA of the CDR3 is TGTGCCAGCAGAGGGGGAAAGATCAATGAAAAACTGTTTTTT. Translated, it gives CASRGGKINEKLFF. V gene TRBV14 combines with J gene TRBJ1-4; perhaps TRBD1 as D (6 bases). Germline CDR1 reads SGHDN; CDR2 reads FVKESK. This CDR3 is built from 14 residues. The V and J ends lost 6 bases and 5 bases respectively, with 13 bases between them.

The chain combines TRBV7-6 with TRBJ2-7; D perhaps matches TRBD1 (5 bases). V lost 1 base, J lost 2 bases, and 9 bases lay in between. Germline CDR1 reads SGHVS; CDR2 reads FNYEAQ. This CDR3 contains 14 residues. CDR3: CASSLVGETYEQYF. CDR3 coding DNA: TGTGCCAGCAGCTTAGTAGGGGAAACCTACGAGCAGTACTTC.

This chain connects TRBV7-9 to TRBJ1-1, with a weak D call TRBD1 (5 bases). The V end lost 5 bases, the J end lost 1 base, and 11 bases lay between the germline ends. CDR3 length: 14 residues. The germline CDR1 and CDR2 sequences are SEHNR and FQNEAQ (reference sequence). CDR3 nucleotide sequence: TGTGCCAGCAGCCCTAAGGACAAGAACACTGAAGCTTTCTTT. Its protein product is CASSPKDKNTEAFF.

The CDR3 is CASRDSSSYEQYF. CDR3 sequence (DNA): TGTGCCAGCAGAGACTCCAGCTCCTACGAGCAGTACTTC. This sequence joins TRBV6-6 and TRBJ2-7, with no clear D. Germline lookup yields CDR1 MNHNY and CDR2 SVGAGI (reference sequence). The CDR3 sequence is 13 residues long. V lost 6 bases and J 0 bases, leaving 9 bases between the germline ends.

The gene calls are TRBV15 and TRBJ2-7, with TRBD1 matching 9 bases. The CDR3 sequence is 17 residues long. J gave up 3 bases and V 3 bases, and 12 bases lay outside the gene matches. CDR1 and CDR2 (germline): LNHNV, YYDKDF (reference sequence). The CDR3: CATSSAGVDRGLYEQYF. The CDR3 coding sequence is TGTGCCACCAGCAGCGCCGGGGTGGACAGGGGTCTCTACGAGCAGTACTTC.